This TCR beta chain derives from a study of monozygotic twins with inflammatory bowel disease. Total RNA amounting to 3,000 to 3,500 ng went into each TCR library. UMIs that had a 6-nucleotide sample barcode were put in using template switching. The cDNA of both the TCRalpha and TCRbeta chains was subjected to two nested PCRs of around 16 and 10 cycles. TCRdb reworked the 5' RACE reads into one entry per CDR3 protein, no DNA. The sample holds approximately 400,000 distinct CDR3 sequences. CDR3 size: 13 residues. CDR1 and CDR2 (germline): SNHLY, FYNNEI. V is TRBV2 and J is TRBJ2-6. What was sequenced was blood. This receptor was obtained from a human donor with ulcerative colitis or Crohn's disease, or a healthy co-twin of an affected twin (not recorded which). CDR3 protein: CASKPSGANVLTF.